One T cell receptor (beta chain) is described in this entry. After extraction with the RNeasy kit, roughly 0.45 to 1 ug of the RNA was reverse transcribed using random hexamers. A multiplex approach, immunoSEQ multiplex PCR, amplified TCR beta CDR3 across 54 Vbeta and 13 Jbeta. Using its own MiXCR run on the immunoSEQ multiplex PCR reads, TCRdb lists one record per CDR3 protein. This sample carries around 270,000 distinct CDR3 sequences, about nine tenths of them seen once, and the ten largest clones take approximately 0.2%. This specimen comes from a study of CD8 T cells in Susac syndrome. Sequencing targeted TCR beta in blood CD8+ and CD4+ T cells. TEMRA cells were FACS-enriched, and CD8+ and CD4+ T cells were isolated negatively. V was clipped by 6 bases and J by 2 bases, with 10 bases between them. Germline V lookup: CDR1 MDHEN, CDR2 SYDVKM. This CDR3 has 13 amino acids.

This TCR was sampled from a human donor with multiple sclerosis. Sequencing input: CD8+ T cells from PBMCs. This chain links TRBV28 with TRBJ2-5; D is unclear. The CDR3, as DNA: TGTGCCAGCAGGCCCACTGATCAAGAGACCCAGTACTTC. Translating it yields CASRPTDQETQYF.